The sequence of this T cell receptor (beta chain) was determined in a study of control samples from healthy donors and cancer patients. V was trimmed by 0 bases and J by 10 bases, leaving 13 bases between them. Germline V gene data show CDR1 as SGHDN and CDR2 as FVKESK. CDR3 size: 15 residues. The protocol was immunoSEQ multiplex PCR, while the TCRdb copy is restricted to in-frame clones and leaves out a portion. The sample includes over 150,000 clones, around 90% of them seen just once. The chain recombines TRBV14 with TRBJ1-6; D is uncertain. The TCR comes from a woman in her forties in good health. The material sequenced was blood. CDR3 nucleotide sequence: TGTGCCAGCAGCCAAGATGGGTCCTTCCGGTCACCCCTCCACTTT. This translates into CASSQDGSFRSPLHF.